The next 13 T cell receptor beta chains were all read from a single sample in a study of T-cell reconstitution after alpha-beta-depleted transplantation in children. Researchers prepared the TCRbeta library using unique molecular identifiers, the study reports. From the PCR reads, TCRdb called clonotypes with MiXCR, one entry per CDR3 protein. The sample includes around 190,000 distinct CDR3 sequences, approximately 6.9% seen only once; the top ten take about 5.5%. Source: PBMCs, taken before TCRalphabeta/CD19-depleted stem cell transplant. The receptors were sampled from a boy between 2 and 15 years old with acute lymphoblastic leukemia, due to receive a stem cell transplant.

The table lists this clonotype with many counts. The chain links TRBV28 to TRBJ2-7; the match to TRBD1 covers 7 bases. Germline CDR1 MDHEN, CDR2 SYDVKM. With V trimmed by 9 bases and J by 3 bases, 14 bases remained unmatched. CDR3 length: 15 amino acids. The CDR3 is CASTDRDSSLYEQYF. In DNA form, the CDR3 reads TGTGCCAGTACCGACCGGGACAGCTCCCTCTACGAGCAGTACTTC.

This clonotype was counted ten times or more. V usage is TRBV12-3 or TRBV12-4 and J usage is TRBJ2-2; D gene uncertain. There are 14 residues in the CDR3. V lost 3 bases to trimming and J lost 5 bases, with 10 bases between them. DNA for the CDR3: TGTGCCAGCAGTTTTAGTCCCCAGACCGGGGAGCTGTTTTTT. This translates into CASSFSPQTGELFF.

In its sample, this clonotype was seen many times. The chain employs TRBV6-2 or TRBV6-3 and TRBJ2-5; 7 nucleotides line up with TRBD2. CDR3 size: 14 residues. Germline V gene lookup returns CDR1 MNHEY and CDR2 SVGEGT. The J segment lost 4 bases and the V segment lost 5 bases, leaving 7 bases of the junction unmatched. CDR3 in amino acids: CASSATSSGETQYF. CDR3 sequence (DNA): TGTGCCAGCAGTGCGACTAGCTCTGGAGAGACCCAGTACTTC.

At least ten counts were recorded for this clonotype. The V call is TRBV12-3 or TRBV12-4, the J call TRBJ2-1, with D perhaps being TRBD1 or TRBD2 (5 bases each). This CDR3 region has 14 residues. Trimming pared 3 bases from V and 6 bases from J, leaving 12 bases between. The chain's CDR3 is CASSFGASSNEQFF. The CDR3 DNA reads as TGTGCCAGCAGTTTCGGGGCTAGCAGCAATGAGCAGTTCTTC.

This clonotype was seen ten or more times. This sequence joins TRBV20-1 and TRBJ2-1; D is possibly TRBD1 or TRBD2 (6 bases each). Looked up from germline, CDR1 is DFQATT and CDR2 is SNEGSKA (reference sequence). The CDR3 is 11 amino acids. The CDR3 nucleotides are TGCAGCTTATGGGGGGCCAATGAGCAGTTCTTC. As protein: CSLWGANEQFF.

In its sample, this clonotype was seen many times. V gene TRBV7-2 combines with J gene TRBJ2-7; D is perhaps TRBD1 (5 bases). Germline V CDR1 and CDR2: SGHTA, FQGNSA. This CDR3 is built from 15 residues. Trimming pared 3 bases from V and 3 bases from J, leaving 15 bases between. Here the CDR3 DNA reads TGTGCCAGCAGCTTCGTCGCAGGGCCGAACTACGAGCAGTACTTC. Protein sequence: CASSFVAGPNYEQYF.

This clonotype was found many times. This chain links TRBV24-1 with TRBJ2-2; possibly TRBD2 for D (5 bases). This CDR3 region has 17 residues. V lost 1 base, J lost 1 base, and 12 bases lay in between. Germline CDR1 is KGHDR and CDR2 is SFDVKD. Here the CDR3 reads CATSDLSGSRNTGELFF. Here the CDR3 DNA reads TGTGCCACCAGTGATTTATCTGGGAGTCGGAACACCGGGGAGCTGTTTTTT.

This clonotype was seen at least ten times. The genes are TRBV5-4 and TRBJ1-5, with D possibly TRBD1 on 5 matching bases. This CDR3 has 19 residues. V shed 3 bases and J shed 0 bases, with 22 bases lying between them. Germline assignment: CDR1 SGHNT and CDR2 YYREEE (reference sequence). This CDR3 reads CASSSGQTPPRYSNQPQHF. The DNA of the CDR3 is TGTGCCAGCAGCTCCGGACAAACCCCTCCGCGGTATAGCAATCAGCCCCAGCATTTT.

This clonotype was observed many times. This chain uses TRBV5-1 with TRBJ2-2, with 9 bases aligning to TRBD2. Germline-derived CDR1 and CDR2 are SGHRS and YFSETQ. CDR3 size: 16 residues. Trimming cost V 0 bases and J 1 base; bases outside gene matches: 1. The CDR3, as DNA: TGCGCCAGCAGCTTGGTAGCGGGGGTGAACACCGGGGAGCTGTTTTTT. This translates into CASSLVAGVNTGELFF.

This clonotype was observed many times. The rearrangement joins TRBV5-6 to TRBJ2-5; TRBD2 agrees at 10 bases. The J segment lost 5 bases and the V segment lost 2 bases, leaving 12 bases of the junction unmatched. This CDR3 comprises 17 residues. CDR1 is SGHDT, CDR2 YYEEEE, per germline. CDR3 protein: CASSLAAGGRIGETQYF. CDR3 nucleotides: TGTGCCAGCAGCTTAGCAGCGGGGGGGCGTATCGGGGAGACCCAGTACTTC.

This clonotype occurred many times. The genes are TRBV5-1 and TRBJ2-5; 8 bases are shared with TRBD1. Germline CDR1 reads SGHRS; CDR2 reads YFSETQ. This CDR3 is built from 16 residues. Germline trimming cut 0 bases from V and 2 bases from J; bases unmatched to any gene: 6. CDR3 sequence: CASSLAGTGQQETQYF. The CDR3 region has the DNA TGCGCCAGCAGCTTGGCCGGGACAGGTCAACAAGAGACCCAGTACTTC. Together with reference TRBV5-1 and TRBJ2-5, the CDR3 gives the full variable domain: KAGVTQTPRYLIKTRGQQVTLSCSPISGHRSVSWYQQTPGQGLQFLFEYFSETQRNKGNFPGRFSGRQFSNSRSEMNVSTLELGDSALYLCASSLAGTGQQETQYFGPGTRLLVL.

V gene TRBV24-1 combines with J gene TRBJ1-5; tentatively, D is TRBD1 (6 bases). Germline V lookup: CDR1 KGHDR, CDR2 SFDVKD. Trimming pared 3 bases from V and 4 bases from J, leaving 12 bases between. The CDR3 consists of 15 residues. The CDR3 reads CATSDRQQGNQPQHF. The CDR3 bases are TGTGCCACCAGTGATCGTCAACAGGGAAATCAGCCCCAGCATTTT.

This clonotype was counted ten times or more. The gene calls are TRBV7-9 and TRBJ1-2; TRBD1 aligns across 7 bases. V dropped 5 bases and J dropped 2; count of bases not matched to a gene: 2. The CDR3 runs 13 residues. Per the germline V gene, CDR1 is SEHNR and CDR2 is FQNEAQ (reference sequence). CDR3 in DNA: TGTGCCAGCAGCCCGGGACAGAACTATGGCTACACCTTC. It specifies CASSPGQNYGYTF. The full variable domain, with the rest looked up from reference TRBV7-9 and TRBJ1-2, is DTGVSQNPRHKITKRGQNVTFRCDPISEHNRLYWYRQTLGQGPEFLTYFQNEAQLEKSRLLSDRFSAERPKGSFSTLEIQRTEQGDSAMYLCASSPGQNYGYTFGSGTRLTVV.